Presented here are 16 T cell receptor beta chains from one specimen sequenced in a study of follicular helper T cells after annual influenza vaccination. Time point specified: 2014-2015 season, pre-vaccination. The repertoire was sequenced with immunoSEQ multiplex PCR; TCRdb's copy has only in-frame clones and lacks some. The sample contains about 27,000 clones, 65% to 85% of which appear only once. Specimen: CXCR5+ CD38- circulating T follicular helper cells from blood, collected on the day of influenza vaccination. The sample's subset: circulating Tfh, non-naive CD4+CXCR5+PD-1+ (ICOS+CD38+ or ICOS-CD38-). The receptors stem from an adult who received the influenza vaccine.

The chain links TRBV19 to TRBJ1-2; D uncertain. The length of the CDR3 is 13 residues. The germline V gene encodes CDR1 LNHDA and CDR2 SQIVND (reference sequence). V lost 1 base and J lost 8, with 11 bases in between. The CDR3 loop reads CASSIGEGAGYTF. In nucleotides, the CDR3 is TGTGCCAGTAGTATAGGAGAAGGAGCGGGCTACACCTTC.

The CDR3 region has the DNA TGCGCCAGCAGGCCGGGGGTGAACACTGAAGCTTTCTTT. It translates to CASRPGVNTEAFF. The chain is built from TRBV5-1 and TRBJ1-1; a weak D match, TRBD1 (5 bases). The CDR3 runs 13 residues. Germline loops: CDR1 SGHRS, CDR2 YFSETQ. V lost 5 bases and J lost 0, with 8 bases in between.

This sequence joins TRBV6-1 and TRBJ2-5, with D possibly being TRBD2 (6 bases). Germline values: CDR1 MNHNS, CDR2 SASEGT. The CDR3 length is 14 residues. V lost 0 bases and J lost 11, with 16 bases in between. The CDR3 nucleotides read TGTGCCAGCAGTGAAGCACCGGGAGCCTGGGAGCAGTACTTC. Residues: CASSEAPGAWEQYF.

The chain recombines TRBV7-8 with TRBJ2-7; perhaps TRBD1 as D (6 bases). CDR3 length: 15 residues. V lost 3 bases, J lost 7 bases, and 19 bases lay in between. Germline CDR1 is SGHVS and CDR2 is FQNEAQ. The CDR3 loop is CASSFIGLGQGEQYF. DNA for the CDR3: TGTGCCAGCAGCTTCATAGGACTGGGTCAGGGGGAGCAGTACTTC.

J is TRBJ1-5 and V is TRBV19, with D perhaps matching TRBD1 (5 bases). Germline CDR1 reads LNHDA; CDR2 reads SQIVND (reference sequence). This CDR3 comprises 14 residues. V was shortened by 3 bases and J by 3 bases, with 9 bases between the two germline ends. In DNA, the CDR3 is TGTGCCAGTAGTATGGGAGGGACCAATCAGCCCCAGCATTTT. This sequence encodes CASSMGGTNQPQHF. The full variable domain, in which reference TRBV19 and TRBJ1-5 provide the parts outside the CDR3, is DGGITQSPKYLFRKEGQNVTLSCEQNLNHDAMYWYRQDPGQGLRLIYYSQIVNDFQKGDIAEGYSVSREKKESFPLTVTSAQKNPTAFYLCASSMGGTNQPQHFGDGTRLSIL.

The chain carries TRBV5-5 and TRBJ2-3; 8 bases map to TRBD2. Unmatched junction bases numbered 2, after V lost 2 bases and J lost 3 bases. Per the germline V gene, CDR1 is SGHKS and CDR2 is YYEKEE (reference sequence). This CDR3 is 14 amino acids long. CDR3: CASSLVAGTDTQYF. CDR3 coding DNA: TGTGCCAGCAGCTTAGTAGCGGGAACAGATACGCAGTATTTT.

The chain carries TRBV19 and TRBJ1-5; no definite D call. CDR3 length: 13 residues. Germline V gives CDR1 LNHDA, CDR2 SQIVND (reference sequence). V was pared by 5 bases and J by 6 bases, with 11 bases between. The CDR3 nucleotides read TGTGCCAGTAGTGAACAGTCCGGTCAGCCCCAGCATTTT. The encoded protein is CASSEQSGQPQHF.

J is TRBJ1-1 and V is TRBV7-8; D uncertain. CDR3 length equals 17 residues. Germline V gene sequence: CDR1 SGHVS, CDR2 FQNEAQ. Trimming took 1 base from V and 0 from J, leaving 15 bases between them. The CDR3 coding sequence is TGTGCCAGCAGCTTAGGCGGGTCCCCTACGCTGAACACTGAAGCTTTCTTT. Amino acid sequence: CASSLGGSPTLNTEAFF.

The chain recombines TRBV6-5 with TRBJ2-7; perhaps TRBD1 as D (6 bases). CDR3 length: 14 amino acids. From germline, CDR1 is MNHEY and CDR2 SVGAGI. The V end lost 5 bases, the J end lost 6 bases, and 17 bases lay between the germline ends. The CDR3 DNA sequence: TGTGCCAGCAGTCCATACAGGGTCACGGGCGAGCAGTACTTC. Its translation is CASSPYRVTGEQYF.

This clone was seen more than once but under ten times. The J gene is TRBJ2-5, the V gene TRBV18; 7 nucleotides match TRBD1. The DNA end is a closer match to TRBJ2-7, so the J assignment may be wrong. This CDR3 has 16 residues. Germline CDR1 and CDR2: KGHSH and LQKENI. CDR3 amino acids: CASSPSKTTGWNEQYF. The CDR3, as DNA: TGTGCCAGCTCACCATCTAAGACGACAGGGTGGAACGAGCAGTACTTC.

The chain combines TRBV2 with TRBJ1-2, with D perhaps matching TRBD1 (6 bases). The CDR3 length is 16 residues. The germline V and J ends were trimmed by 4 bases and 8 bases, with 23 bases remaining between them. CDR1 is SNHLY and CDR2 is FYNNEI in the germline V gene. CDR3 sequence reads: CASSGPTGSLGRGYTF. The CDR3 DNA reads as TGTGCCAGCAGTGGCCCCACAGGGTCGCTGGGTAGGGGCTACACCTTC.

The chain links TRBV15 to TRBJ2-3, with TRBD2 matching 7 bases. The V gene's germline CDR1 is LNHNV and CDR2 YYDKDF (reference sequence). J was trimmed by 4 bases and V by 1 base; bases with no gene match: 11. The CDR3 loop spans 17 amino acids. CDR3 protein: CATSRAGGRGSADTQYF. The DNA of the CDR3 is TGTGCCACCAGCAGAGCGGGGGGTCGAGGGAGTGCAGATACGCAGTATTTT.

The chain employs TRBV7-3 and TRBJ2-2; D is perhaps TRBD1 (5 bases). The CDR3 runs 16 residues. V shed 1 base and J shed 4 bases, with 13 bases lying between them. The germline V gene has CDR1 SGHTA and CDR2 FQGTGA. The CDR3 sequence: CASSLMSGSITGELFF. CDR3 nucleotides: TGTGCCAGCAGCTTAATGTCAGGGTCAATCACCGGGGAGCTGTTTTTT.

The rearrangement uses TRBV2 and TRBJ1-1; possibly TRBD1 for D (5 bases). CDR3 size: 13 residues. Germline V gives CDR1 SNHLY, CDR2 FYNNEI. Trimming left V 8 bases short and J 7 bases short, with 17 bases between. In nucleotides, the CDR3 is TGTGCCAGCGGGCGGGGGATCCAGGGTGAAGCTTTCTTT. Translated: CASGRGIQGEAFF.

CDR3 region: CASSERRYSEQYF. The DNA of the CDR3 is TGTGCCAGCAGCGAACGGAGGTACTCCGAGCAGTACTTC. This rearrangement joins TRBV6-1 to TRBJ2-7; TRBD2 is a possible D gene (5 bases). Trimming cost V 6 bases and J 6 bases, with 15 bases left between them. CDR3 length: 13 amino acids. The V gene's germline CDR1 is MNHNS and CDR2 SASEGT.

This chain connects TRBV15 to TRBJ2-3; 8 bases align to TRBD2. The CDR3 consists of 16 residues. Germline CDR1 and CDR2: LNHNV and YYDKDF (reference sequence). The V and J ends lost 5 bases and 1 base, in that order; junction bases with no gene match: 8. Here the CDR3 DNA reads TGTGCCACCAGCGGCCGGGGGACTAGGGGCACAGATACGCAGTATTTT. Residues: CATSGRGTRGTDTQYF.